This entry lists 5 T cell receptor beta chains sequenced from one sample in a study of memory CD4+ T cells and cytomegalovirus serostatus (dated by TCRdb to about 2019). Libraries were made using the immunoSEQ multiplex PCR assay. Not all clones reach the TCRdb copy of this immuneACCESS table, which keeps in-frame sequences only. Checked studies attribute under half of the gap to unresolved V genes and leave the rest unexplained. This sample gives roughly 86,000 clones in total; about four fifths of them show up just once. The ten largest clones add up to less than 4% of the sample. Single viable CD3+CD4+CD8-CD45RO+ cells were sorted as memory CD4+ T cells on a FACSAria II. The material sequenced was memory CD4+ T cells from blood. Receptors were obtained from an adult in good health and CMV-seropositive.

This clone was observed a handful of times. The chain combines TRBV28 with TRBJ1-5, with TRBD1 matching over 11 bases. The ends lost 9 bases at V and 7 bases at J; junction bases unmatched: 2. Germline V lookup: CDR1 MDHEN, CDR2 SYDVKM. The CDR3 contains 12 residues. CDR3 loop: CASGTGGQPQHF. The CDR3 DNA sequence: TGTGCCAGTGGGACAGGGGGACAGCCCCAGCATTTT.

This chain uses TRBV14 with TRBJ2-5; D perhaps matches TRBD1 (5 bases). The V gene's germline CDR1 is SGHDN and CDR2 FVKESK. V lost 1 base, J lost 4 bases, and 10 bases lay in between. The CDR3 is made up of 14 amino acids. The CDR3 DNA reads as TGTGCCAGCAGCCAAGTCCAAAGGGGAGAGACCCAGTACTTC. Protein: CASSQVQRGETQYF.

The chain has TRBV6-6 and TRBJ1-4, with a tentative D call TRBD1 (5 bases). V was cut by 2 bases and J by 5 bases, with 12 bases left in between. The CDR3 sequence is 15 residues long. Germline CDR1 and CDR2: MNHNY and SVGAGI (reference sequence). CDR3 sequence: CASSYPEGENEKLFF. CDR3 bases: TGTGCCAGCAGTTACCCTGAAGGGGAGAATGAAAAACTGTTTTTT.

V usage is TRBV7-8 and J usage is TRBJ2-2; TRBD1 matches 10 bases. V lost 5 bases to trimming and J lost 1 base; unmatched junction nucleotides: 10. Germline values: CDR1 SGHVS, CDR2 FQNEAQ. The CDR3 totals 18 residues. CDR3 amino acids: CASSRDRGRGENTGELFF. The CDR3 DNA follows: TGTGCCAGCAGCCGGGACAGGGGAAGAGGGGAGAACACCGGGGAGCTGTTTTTT.

The chain is built from TRBV29-1 and TRBJ2-1; the D is unclear. Germline assignment: CDR1 SQVTM and CDR2 ANQGSEA. V shed 1 base and J shed 0 bases, with 16 bases lying between them. CDR3 length: 17 residues. Here the CDR3 DNA reads TGCAGCGTTGAAGGAGAAAGATACCTAAGCTCCTACAATGAGCAGTTCTTC. Translated, it gives CSVEGERYLSSYNEQFF.